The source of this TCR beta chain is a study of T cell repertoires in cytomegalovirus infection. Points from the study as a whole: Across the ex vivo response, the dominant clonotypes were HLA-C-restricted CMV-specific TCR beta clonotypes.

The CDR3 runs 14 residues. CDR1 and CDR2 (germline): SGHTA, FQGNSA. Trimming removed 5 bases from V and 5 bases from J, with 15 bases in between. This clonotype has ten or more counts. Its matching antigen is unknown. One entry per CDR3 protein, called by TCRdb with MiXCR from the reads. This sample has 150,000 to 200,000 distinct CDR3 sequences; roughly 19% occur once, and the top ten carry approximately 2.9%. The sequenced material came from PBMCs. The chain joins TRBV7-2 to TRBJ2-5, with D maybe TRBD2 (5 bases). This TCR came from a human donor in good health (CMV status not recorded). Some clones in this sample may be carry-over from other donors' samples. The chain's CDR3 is CASSAGLARETQYF. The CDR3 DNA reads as TGTGCCAGCAGCGCGGGCCTCGCTCGGGAGACCCAGTACTTC.